This is a list of T cell receptor beta chains from one sample in a study of regulatory T cells in long-lasting Graves disease. TCRdb re-analysed the multiplex PCR reads in MiXCR, keeping a single row per CDR3 protein. Here the sample spans 350,000 to 550,000 distinct CDR3 sequences, 16% being singletons. Another study also made use of these data, one on T cells in Graves' hyperthyroidism and ophthalmopathy.

The source was peripheral blood mononuclear cells (PBMCs), collected at new diagnosis, from a patient treated with antithyroid drugs. The source of these receptors is a woman aged 18 to 35 with Graves disease. CDR3s include the opening cysteine and the closing phenylalanine or tryptophan. Clone sizes are given selectively: once, few, many, or a class where the clone is expanded.

cdr3_aa: CASSLGPSSYEQYF
clone_size: NA
v_call: TRBV5-1
j_call: TRBJ2-7

cdr3_aa: CASRDSGINQPQHF
clone_size: many
v_call: TRBV6-1
j_call: TRBJ1-5

cdr3_aa: CASSLDPEAEAFF
clone_size: many
v_call: TRBV11-3
j_call: TRBJ1-1

cdr3_aa: CATSRDRGGTDTQYF
clone_size: few
v_call: TRBV15
j_call: TRBJ2-3

cdr3_aa: CASSARQGWGEKLFF
clone_size: few
v_call: TRBV9
j_call: TRBJ1-4

cdr3_aa: CASSYTGNGANVLTF
clone_size: few
v_call: TRBV6-2/TRBV6-3
j_call: TRBJ2-6

cdr3_aa: CSVAHRINQPQHF
clone_size: NA
v_call: TRBV29-1
j_call: TRBJ1-5

cdr3_aa: CASQVQLNTEAFF
clone_size: many
v_call: TRBV2
j_call: TRBJ1-1

cdr3_aa: CASSSEGTGSEKLFF
clone_size: NA
v_call: TRBV5-6
j_call: TRBJ1-4

cdr3_aa: CATSDGRATNTGELFF
clone_size: NA
v_call: TRBV24-1
j_call: TRBJ2-2

cdr3_aa: CASSLSGLSNQPQHF
clone_size: many
v_call: TRBV7-9
j_call: TRBJ1-5

cdr3_aa: CASHHAGGLHYEQYF
clone_size: few
v_call: TRBV7-9
j_call: TRBJ2-7

cdr3_aa: CASSFRGGDEQFF
clone_size: few
v_call: TRBV12-3/TRBV12-4
j_call: TRBJ2-1

cdr3_aa: CASSHGTGVRNEQFF
clone_size: few
v_call: TRBV18
j_call: TRBJ2-1

cdr3_aa: CASSRQPDRVGQPQHF
clone_size: NA
v_call: TRBV7-2
j_call: TRBJ1-5

cdr3_aa: CASSLVMGPSGRSKGYEQYF
clone_size: few
v_call: TRBV7-2
j_call: TRBJ2-7

cdr3_aa: CASSPSRGEQFF
clone_size: many
v_call: TRBV7-9
j_call: TRBJ2-1

cdr3_aa: CASSSDYGTSGTVRQFF
clone_size: NA
v_call: TRBV28
j_call: TRBJ2-1

cdr3_aa: CSATSISTEAFF
clone_size: many
v_call: TRBV20-1
j_call: TRBJ1-1

cdr3_aa: CASSFGTGTSTGNTIYF
clone_size: few
v_call: TRBV27
j_call: TRBJ1-3

cdr3_aa: CASSLVQSNQPQHF
clone_size: many
v_call: TRBV28
j_call: TRBJ1-5

cdr3_aa: CASSHRTSTQYF
clone_size: few
v_call: TRBV12-3/TRBV12-4
j_call: TRBJ2-3

cdr3_aa: CACSDDTGPNTEAFF
clone_size: NA
v_call: TRBV18
j_call: TRBJ1-1

cdr3_aa: CSAGGFGTGDSPLHF
clone_size: many
v_call: TRBV20-1
j_call: TRBJ1-6

cdr3_aa: CASSRTQGNTEAFF
clone_size: many
v_call: TRBV3-1
j_call: TRBJ1-1

cdr3_aa: CSAQAPLTFEQYF
clone_size: many
v_call: TRBV20-1
j_call: TRBJ2-7

cdr3_aa: CASSLVQRTDTQYF
clone_size: NA
v_call: TRBV5-4
j_call: TRBJ2-3

cdr3_aa: CASMTGSNTQYF
clone_size: NA
v_call: TRBV28
j_call: TRBJ2-3

cdr3_aa: CASSFLAGASYNEQFF
clone_size: NA
v_call: TRBV7-6
j_call: TRBJ2-1

cdr3_aa: CASTVGRVKDYTF
clone_size: many
v_call: TRBV28
j_call: TRBJ1-2

cdr3_aa: CASSFLHTEAFF
clone_size: many
v_call: TRBV5-8
j_call: TRBJ1-1

cdr3_aa: CSVDELSVGYTF
clone_size: NA
v_call: TRBV29-1
j_call: TRBJ1-2

cdr3_aa: CASSLVGTSGSNEQFF
clone_size: NA
v_call: TRBV11-3
j_call: TRBJ2-1

cdr3_aa: CASSRLGGVETQYF
clone_size: NA
v_call: TRBV6-2/TRBV6-3
j_call: TRBJ2-5

cdr3_aa: CAWSTTYGGSPYNEQFF
clone_size: NA
v_call: TRBV30
j_call: TRBJ2-1

cdr3_aa: CASTPGGAVLGQYF
clone_size: many
v_call: TRBV28
j_call: TRBJ2-7

cdr3_aa: CAWIGLLPTGGNEKLFF
clone_size: many
v_call: TRBV30
j_call: TRBJ1-4

cdr3_aa: CASSPGQKNTEAFF
clone_size: NA
v_call: TRBV7-9
j_call: TRBJ1-1

cdr3_aa: CASSTGTGGSGYTF
clone_size: many
v_call: TRBV7-2
j_call: TRBJ1-2

cdr3_aa: CAVGRQGNSYEQYF
clone_size: many
v_call: TRBV10-3
j_call: TRBJ2-7

cdr3_aa: CASSLVFDTEAFF
clone_size: many
v_call: TRBV7-6
j_call: TRBJ1-1

cdr3_aa: CASSLTGEHYEQYF
clone_size: many
v_call: TRBV5-1
j_call: TRBJ2-7

cdr3_aa: CASSQTGGDYEQYF
clone_size: many
v_call: TRBV7-2
j_call: TRBJ2-7

cdr3_aa: CASSSTYSGRAGNEQFF
clone_size: NA
v_call: TRBV7-6
j_call: TRBJ2-1

cdr3_aa: CASRARGANEKLFF
clone_size: NA
v_call: TRBV6-1
j_call: TRBJ1-4

cdr3_aa: CASSVDRGKAFF
clone_size: NA
v_call: TRBV9
j_call: TRBJ1-1

cdr3_aa: CASSVTSTGANVLTF
clone_size: few
v_call: TRBV28
j_call: TRBJ2-6

cdr3_aa: CSVTGLAGGGEQFF
clone_size: few
v_call: TRBV29-1
j_call: TRBJ2-1

cdr3_aa: CATSRHHSGRVGGGELFF
clone_size: NA
v_call: TRBV15
j_call: TRBJ2-2

cdr3_aa: CASSKDRGDQPQHF
clone_size: few
v_call: TRBV18
j_call: TRBJ1-5

cdr3_aa: CASSGSPYDTQYF
clone_size: few
v_call: TRBV10-1
j_call: TRBJ2-3

cdr3_aa: CAISAATSGRNEQFF
clone_size: NA
v_call: TRBV10-3
j_call: TRBJ2-1

cdr3_aa: CASSVFDRVGSYGYTF
clone_size: NA
v_call: TRBV9
j_call: TRBJ1-2

cdr3_aa: CASSLSGDGYTF
clone_size: many
v_call: TRBV28
j_call: TRBJ1-2